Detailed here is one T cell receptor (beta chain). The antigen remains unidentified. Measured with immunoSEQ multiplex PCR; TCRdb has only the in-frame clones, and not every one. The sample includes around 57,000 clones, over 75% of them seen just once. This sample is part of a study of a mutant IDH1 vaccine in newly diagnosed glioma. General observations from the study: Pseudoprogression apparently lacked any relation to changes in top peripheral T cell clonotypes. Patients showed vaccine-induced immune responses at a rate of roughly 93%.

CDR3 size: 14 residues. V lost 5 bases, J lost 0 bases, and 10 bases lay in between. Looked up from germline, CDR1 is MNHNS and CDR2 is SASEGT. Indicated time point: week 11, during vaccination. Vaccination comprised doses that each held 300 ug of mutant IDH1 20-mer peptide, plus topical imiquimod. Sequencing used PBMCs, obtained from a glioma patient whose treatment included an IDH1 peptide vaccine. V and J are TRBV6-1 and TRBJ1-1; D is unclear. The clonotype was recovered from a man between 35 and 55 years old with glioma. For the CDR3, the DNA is TGTGCCAGCAGTCCCCCGGTAATGAACACTGAAGCTTTCTTT. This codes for CASSPPVMNTEAFF.